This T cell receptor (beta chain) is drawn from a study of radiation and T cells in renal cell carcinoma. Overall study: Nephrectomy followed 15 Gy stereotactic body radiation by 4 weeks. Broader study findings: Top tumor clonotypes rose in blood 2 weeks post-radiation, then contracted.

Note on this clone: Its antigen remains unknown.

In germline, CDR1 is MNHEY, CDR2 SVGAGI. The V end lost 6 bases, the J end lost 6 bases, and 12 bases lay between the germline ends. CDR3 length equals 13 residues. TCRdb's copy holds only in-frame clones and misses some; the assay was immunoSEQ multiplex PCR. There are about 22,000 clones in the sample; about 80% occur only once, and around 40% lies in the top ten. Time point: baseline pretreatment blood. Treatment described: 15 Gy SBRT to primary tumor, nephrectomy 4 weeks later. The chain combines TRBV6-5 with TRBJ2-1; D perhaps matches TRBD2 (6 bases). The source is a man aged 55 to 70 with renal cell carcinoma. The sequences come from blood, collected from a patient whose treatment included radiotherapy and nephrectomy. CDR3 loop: CASRRTIFNEQFF. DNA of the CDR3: TGTGCCAGCAGACGGACTATCTTCAATGAGCAGTTCTTC.